The T cell receptor (beta chain) under discussion was sequenced for a study of patients and donors after allogeneic stem cell transplantation. The CDR3 is 20 amino acids. Trimming removed 1 base from V and 0 bases from J, with 21 bases in between. Germline V gene sequence: CDR1 SGHTA, CDR2 FQGNSA. The sample holds a few counts of this clonotype. From the RT-PCR reads, TCRdb called clonotypes with MiXCR, one entry per CDR3 protein. The table includes some 21,000 distinct CDR3 sequences, roughly 30% detected once. This clonotype was sampled from a human donor who was either an allogeneic HSCT recipient or a stem cell or donor lymphocyte infusion donor (not recorded which). It is not recorded whose cells these are; they may come from a transplant donor. V gene TRBV7-2 combines with J gene TRBJ2-2; a weak D match, TRBD2 (6 bases). Sample: blood, either unsorted or a sorted T cell fraction (not recorded which). CDR3 amino acids: CASSLVFLTVWGANTGELFF. The CDR3 nucleotides are TGTGCCAGCAGCTTAGTTTTTTTGACAGTGTGGGGGGCGAACACCGGGGAGCTGTTTTTT.